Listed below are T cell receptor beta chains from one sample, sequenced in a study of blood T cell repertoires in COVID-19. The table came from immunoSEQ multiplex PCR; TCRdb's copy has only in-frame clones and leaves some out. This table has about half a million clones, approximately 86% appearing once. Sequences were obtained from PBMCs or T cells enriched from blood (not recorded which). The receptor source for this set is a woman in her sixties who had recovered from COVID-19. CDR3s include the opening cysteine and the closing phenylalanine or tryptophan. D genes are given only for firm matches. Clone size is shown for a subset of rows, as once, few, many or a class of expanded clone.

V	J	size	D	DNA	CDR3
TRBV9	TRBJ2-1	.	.	TGTGCCAGCAGCGTAGATCGAGGGAGGAAGTTCTTC	CASSVDRGRKFF
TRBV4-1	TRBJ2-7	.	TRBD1	TGCGCCAGCAGCCAATATACCGGGACAGACCACGAGCAGTACTTC	CASSQYTGTDHEQYF
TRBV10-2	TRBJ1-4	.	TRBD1	TGCGCCAGCAACAGGGGATCCTGGGGTGAAAAACTGTTTTTT	CASNRGSWGEKLFF
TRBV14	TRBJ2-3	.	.	TGTGCCAGCAGCCAAGGGGGGGGCCGAAATACGCAGTATTTT	CASSQGGGRNTQYF
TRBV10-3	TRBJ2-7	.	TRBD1	TGTGCCATCAGTGGGGACAGGGGGCGCGGTGGCGTCTACGAGCAGTACTTC	CAISGDRGRGGVYEQYF
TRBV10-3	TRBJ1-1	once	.	TGTGCCATCAGGAGGGGGGGAGAGGGCACTGAAGCTTTCTTT	CAIRRGGEGTEAFF
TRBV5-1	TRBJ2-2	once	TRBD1	TGCGCCAGCAGCAGAACAGGGGGCATAGACGGGGAGCTGTTTTTT	CASSRTGGIDGELFF
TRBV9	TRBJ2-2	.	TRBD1	TGTGCCAGCACCTCAGAAGGCAAACCGGGACAGTACACCGGGGAGCTGTTTTTT	CASTSEGKPGQYTGELFF
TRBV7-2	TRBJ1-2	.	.	TGTGCCAGCAGCTTAGACCGACAGAACTATGGCTACACCTTC	CASSLDRQNYGYTF
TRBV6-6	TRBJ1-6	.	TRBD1	TGTGCCAGCAGGACAGGGGGCGCAACCTATAATTCACCCCTCCACTTT	CASRTGGATYNSPLHF
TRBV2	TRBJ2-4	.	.	TGTGCCAGCAGTGATCCCCCAGGCAATAACAAAAACATTCAGTACTTC	CASSDPPGNNKNIQYF
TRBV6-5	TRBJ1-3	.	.	TGTGCCAGCAGTTATGCAGGCGCTAATTCTGGAAACACCATATATTTT	CASSYAGANSGNTIYF
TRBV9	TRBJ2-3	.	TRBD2	TGTGCCAGCAGCCCCGGGGGGTCAGATACGCAGTATTTT	CASSPGGSDTQYF
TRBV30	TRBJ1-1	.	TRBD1	TGTGCCTGGAGTGAGGACAGGGGCACTGAAGCTTTCTTT	CAWSEDRGTEAFF
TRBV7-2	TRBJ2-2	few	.	TGTGCCAGCAGGGGCCGGAATGCGGGCACCGGGGAGCTGTTTTTT	CASRGRNAGTGELFF
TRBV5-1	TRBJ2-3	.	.	TGCGCCAGCAGCTTGGCCCGCGAAATCACGTATTTT	CASSLAREITYF
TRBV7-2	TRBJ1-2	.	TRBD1	TGTGCCAGCAGCTTAGTGGCGGCAGGGGGGACGGGTTATGGCTACACCTTC	CASSLVAAGGTGYGYTF
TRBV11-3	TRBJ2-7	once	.	TGTGCCAGCAGCTTACGGACAGAGTCCTACGAGCAGTACTTC	CASSLRTESYEQYF
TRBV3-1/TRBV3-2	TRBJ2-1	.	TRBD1	TGTGCCAGCAGCCAAGTGAACAGGGGCGCGATGAATGAGCAGTTCTTC	CASSQVNRGAMNEQFF
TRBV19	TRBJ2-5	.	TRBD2	TGTGCCAGCGCCTGGGCGGGGGTTGAAGAGACCCAGTACTTC	CASAWAGVEETQYF
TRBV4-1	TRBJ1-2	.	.	TGCGCCAGCAGCCAAGGGGCCCAGTTCTATGGCTACACCTTC	CASSQGAQFYGYTF
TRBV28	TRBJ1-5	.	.	TGTGCCAGCAGTCAAAATCAGCCCCAGCATTTT	CASSQNQPQHF
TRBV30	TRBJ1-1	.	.	TGTGCCTGGAGTTCCCGGGGGACTGAAGCTTTCTTT	CAWSSRGTEAFF
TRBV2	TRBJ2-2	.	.	TGTGCCAGTGGACAGTCCGCGAACACCGGGGAGCTGTTTTTT	CASGQSANTGELFF
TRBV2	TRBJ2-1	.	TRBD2	TGTGCCAGCACGCGACTAGCGGTCTACAATGAGCAGTTCTTC	CASTRLAVYNEQFF
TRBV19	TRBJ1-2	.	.	TGTGCCAGTAGTATTCGCACCTCGAGACAGGAGTCTAACTATGGCTACACCTTC	CASSIRTSRQESNYGYTF
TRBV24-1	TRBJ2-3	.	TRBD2	TGTGCCACCAGTGATCCGCGGGGGGGCGGCACAGATACGCAGTATTTT	CATSDPRGGGTDTQYF
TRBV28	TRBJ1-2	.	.	TGTGCCAGCAGTTTAATAAACCAACAGGGTGGCTACACCTTC	CASSLINQQGGYTF
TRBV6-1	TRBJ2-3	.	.	TGTGCCAGCAGTGAAGGAGGAGTTTCAGATACGCAGTATTTT	CASSEGGVSDTQYF
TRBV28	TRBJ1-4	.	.	TGTGCCAGCAGTCCCAGAGCCCCGGGAGAAAAACTGTTTTTT	CASSPRAPGEKLFF
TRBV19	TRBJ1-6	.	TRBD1	TGTGCCAGTAGTACTCTACAGGGGCCCAATTCACCCCTCCACTTT	CASSTLQGPNSPLHF
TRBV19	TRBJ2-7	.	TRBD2	TGTGCCAGTAGCCGGACTAGCGGGGGGCCGCAGTACTTC	CASSRTSGGPQYF
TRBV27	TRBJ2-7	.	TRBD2	TGTGCCAGCAGTTTTGGACTAGCGGGGGGAAACACCCCGTCGGCCCGAAGTAACGAGCAGTACTTC	CASSFGLAGGNTPSARSNEQYF
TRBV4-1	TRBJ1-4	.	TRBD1	TGCGCCAGCAGCCGAACCGGGACAGGGAGGGAAAAACTGTTTTTT	CASSRTGTGREKLFF
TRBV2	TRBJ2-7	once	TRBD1	TGTGCCAGCAGTGTCACCGGGACAGGGGTGAGGGAGCAGTACTTC	CASSVTGTGVREQYF
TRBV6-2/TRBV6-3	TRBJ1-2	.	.	TGTGCCAGCAGCCAACAGGGTCTCTATGGCTACACCTTC	CASSQQGLYGYTF
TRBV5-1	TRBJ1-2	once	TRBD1	TGCGCCAGCAGCCCCGGGACAGGATATGGCTACACCTTC	CASSPGTGYGYTF
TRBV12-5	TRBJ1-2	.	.	TGTGCTAGTGGTTTGATCGGGGATGGCTACACCTTC	CASGLIGDGYTF
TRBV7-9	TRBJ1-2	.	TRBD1	TGTGCCAGCAGCTCCCGGGACAGGGGAAGGAACGCTAACTATGGCTACACCTTC	CASSSRDRGRNANYGYTF
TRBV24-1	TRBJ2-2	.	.	TGTGCTACGAGTGGGCGGGTGAACACCGGGGAGCTGTTTTTT	CATSGRVNTGELFF
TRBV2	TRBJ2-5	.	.	TGTGCCAGCGCTGCCTCCGCCGGGACCCAGTACTTC	CASAASAGTQYF
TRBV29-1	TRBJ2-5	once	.	TGCAGCGTTGAATCGACAACTAGCTCGGAGACCCAGTACTTC	CSVESTTSSETQYF
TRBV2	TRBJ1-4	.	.	TGTGCCAGCAGCCTACAGGGAGTAGGGAATGAAAAACTGTTTTTT	CASSLQGVGNEKLFF
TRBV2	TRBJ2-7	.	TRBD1	TGTGCCAGCAGTACCCAACCACAGGGGATTACGTACGAGCAGTACTTC	CASSTQPQGITYEQYF
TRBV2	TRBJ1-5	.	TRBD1	TGTGCCAGCAGCGAAGAGACAGGGGGCAATCAGCCCCAGCATTTT	CASSEETGGNQPQHF
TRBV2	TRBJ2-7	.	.	TGTGCCAGCAGTGGGCGGATAAGCAGTCTCTCCTACGAGCAGTACTTC	CASSGRISSLSYEQYF
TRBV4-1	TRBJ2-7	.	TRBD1	TGCGCCAGCAGCCCATCAGGGGGACAGGGCACGACCGAGCAGTACTTC	CASSPSGGQGTTEQYF
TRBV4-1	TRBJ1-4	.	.	TGCGCCAGCAGCCAGCTGACATCCCCCACCGGTGAAAAACTGTTTTTT	CASSQLTSPTGEKLFF
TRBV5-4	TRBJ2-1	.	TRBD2	TGTGCCAGCAGCCGCGGGGGGATGAGCTCCTACAATGAGCAGTTCTTC	CASSRGGMSSYNEQFF
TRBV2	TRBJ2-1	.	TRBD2	TGTGCCAGCTTCCAGCGGGGGGCTTACAATGAGCAGTTCTTC	CASFQRGAYNEQFF
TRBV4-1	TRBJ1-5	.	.	TGCGCCAGCAGCCAAGATCAGGAGGTGACACGGCCCCAGCATTTT	CASSQDQEVTRPQHF
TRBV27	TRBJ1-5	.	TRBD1	TGTGCCAGCAGTTCAAGACAGGGGTTGGGAAATCAGCCCCAGCATTTT	CASSSRQGLGNQPQHF